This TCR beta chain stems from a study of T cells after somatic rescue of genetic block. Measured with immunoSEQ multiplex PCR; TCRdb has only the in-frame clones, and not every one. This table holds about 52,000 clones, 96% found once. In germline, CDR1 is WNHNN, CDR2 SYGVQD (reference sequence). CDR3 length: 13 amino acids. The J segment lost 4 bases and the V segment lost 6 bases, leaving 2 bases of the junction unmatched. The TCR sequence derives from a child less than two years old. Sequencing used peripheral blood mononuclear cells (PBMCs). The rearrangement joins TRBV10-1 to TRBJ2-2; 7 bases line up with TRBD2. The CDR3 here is CASSSGTTGELFF. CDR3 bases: TGCGCCAGCAGCAGCGGGACCACCGGGGAGCTGTTTTTT.